The clone carrying this TCR beta chain was found many times. Molecular barcoding with unique molecular identifiers was used for the TCRbeta library. Via MiXCR, TCRdb re-called the PCR reads, giving one row per CDR3 protein. The table lists around 680,000 distinct CDR3 sequences, roughly 15% of them singletons. The V end was cut by 4 bases, the J end by 4 bases, with 14 bases between. This CDR3 is 14 amino acids long. Germline V gives CDR1 SQVTM, CDR2 ANQGSEA. This entry belongs to a study of T-cell reconstitution after alpha-beta-depleted transplantation in children. The clonotype comes from a human donor who donated a stem cell graft to a child with acute myeloid leukemia. The sequences come from PBMCs from the stem cell graft donor, collected from the stem cell graft. V is TRBV29-1 and J is TRBJ1-5; D not certain. CDR3 coding DNA: TGCAGCGTTGTCTTCGGGTCCTCAAATCAGCCCCAGCATTTT. The encoded protein is CSVVFGSSNQPQHF.